This T cell receptor beta chain was captured in a study of cytomegalovirus exposure and HLA in healthy donors. Looked up from germline, CDR1 is LGHNA and CDR2 is YSLEER. Germline trimming cut 2 bases from V and 2 bases from J; bases unmatched to any gene: 3. The CDR3 is 15 residues long. PCR involved 60 Vbeta and 13 Jbeta primers. Profiling relied on immunoSEQ multiplex PCR, and the TCRdb table lists in-frame clones only, not all of them. The sample yields some 150,000 clones, approximately 80% seen once. The rearrangement joins TRBV4-3 to TRBJ1-1, with TRBD1 matching 9 bases. The source material was PBMCs. The TCR comes from a woman between 50 and 59 years old in good health and CMV-seronegative. For the CDR3, the DNA is TGCGCCAGCAGCCAATGGGACAGGGAAAACACTGAAGCTTTCTTT. It specifies CASSQWDRENTEAFF.